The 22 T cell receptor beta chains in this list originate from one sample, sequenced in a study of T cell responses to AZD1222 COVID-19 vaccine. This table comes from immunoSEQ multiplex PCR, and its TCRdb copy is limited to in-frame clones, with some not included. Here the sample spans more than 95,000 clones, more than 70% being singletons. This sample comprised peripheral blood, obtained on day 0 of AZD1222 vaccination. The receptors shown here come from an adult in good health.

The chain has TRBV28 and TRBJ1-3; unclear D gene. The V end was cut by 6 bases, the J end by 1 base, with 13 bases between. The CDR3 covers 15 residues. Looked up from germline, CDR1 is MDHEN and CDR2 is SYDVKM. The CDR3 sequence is CASSPDFGSGNTIYF. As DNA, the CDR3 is TGTGCCAGCAGCCCTGATTTCGGGTCTGGAAACACCATATATTTT. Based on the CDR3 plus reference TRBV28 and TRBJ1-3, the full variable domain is DVKVTQSSRYLVKRTGEKVFLECVQDMDHENMFWYRQDPGLGLRLIYFSYDVKMKEKGDIPEGYSVSREKKERFSLILESASTNQTSMYLCASSPDFGSGNTIYFGEGSWLTVV.

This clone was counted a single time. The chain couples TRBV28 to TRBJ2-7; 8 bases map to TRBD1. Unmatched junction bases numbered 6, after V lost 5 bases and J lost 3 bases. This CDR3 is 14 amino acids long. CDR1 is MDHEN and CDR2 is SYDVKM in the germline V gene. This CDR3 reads CASSQGASGYEQYF. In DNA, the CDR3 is TGTGCCAGCAGTCAGGGGGCGTCCGGCTACGAGCAGTACTTC.

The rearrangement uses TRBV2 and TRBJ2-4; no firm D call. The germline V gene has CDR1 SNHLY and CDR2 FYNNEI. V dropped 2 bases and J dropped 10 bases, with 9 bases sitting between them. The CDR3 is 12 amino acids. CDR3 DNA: TGTGCCAGCAGTGAAAGGAAAGGGATTCAGTACTTC. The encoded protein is CASSERKGIQYF.

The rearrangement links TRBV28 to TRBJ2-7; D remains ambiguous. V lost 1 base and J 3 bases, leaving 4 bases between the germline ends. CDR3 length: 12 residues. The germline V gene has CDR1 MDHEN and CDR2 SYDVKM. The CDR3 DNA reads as TGTGCCAGCAGTTTATACAACTACGAGCAGTACTTC. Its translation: CASSLYNYEQYF.

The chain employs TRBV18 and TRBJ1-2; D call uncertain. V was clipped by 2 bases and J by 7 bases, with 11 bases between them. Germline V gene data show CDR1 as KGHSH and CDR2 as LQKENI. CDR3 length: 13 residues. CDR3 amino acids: CASSPNRARGYTF. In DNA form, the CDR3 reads TGTGCCAGCTCACCAAACAGAGCGCGTGGCTACACCTTC.

CDR3 amino acids: CASSPQVSRDRDNNEQFF. The CDR3 nucleotides read TGTGCCAGCTCACCACAAGTCTCAAGGGACAGGGACAACAATGAGCAGTTCTTC. The V call is TRBV18, the J call TRBJ2-1; 9 bases fit TRBD1. V lost 1 base to trimming and J lost 5 bases; unmatched junction nucleotides: 12. The CDR3 contains 18 residues. Germline CDR1 KGHSH, CDR2 LQKENI.

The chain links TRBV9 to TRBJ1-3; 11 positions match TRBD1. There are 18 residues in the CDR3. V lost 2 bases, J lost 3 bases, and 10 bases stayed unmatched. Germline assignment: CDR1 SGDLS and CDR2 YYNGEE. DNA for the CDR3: TGTGCCAGCAGCGTCGGCTTGGGACAGGGGGTCGGTGGAAACACCATATATTTT. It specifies CASSVGLGQGVGGNTIYF.

In DNA, the CDR3 is TGTGCCAGTAGAAGACAGGATGTCGGGAGCACTGAAGCTTTCTTT. Translated: CASRRQDVGSTEAFF. V gene TRBV19 combines with J gene TRBJ1-1, with D perhaps TRBD1 (6 bases). V was shortened by 6 bases and J by 4 bases, with 18 bases between the two germline ends. From germline, CDR1 is LNHDA and CDR2 SQIVND (reference sequence). This CDR3 comprises 15 residues.

CDR3 protein: CASGTIQGTAQPQHF. CDR3 nucleotide sequence: TGTGCCAGCGGGACGATACAGGGAACGGCTCAGCCCCAGCATTTT. This chain connects TRBV27 to TRBJ1-5, with a tentative D call TRBD1 (6 bases). CDR1 and CDR2 (germline): MNHEY, SMNVEV (reference sequence). The V and J ends lost 8 bases and 6 bases respectively, with 20 bases between them. The CDR3 has 15 residues.

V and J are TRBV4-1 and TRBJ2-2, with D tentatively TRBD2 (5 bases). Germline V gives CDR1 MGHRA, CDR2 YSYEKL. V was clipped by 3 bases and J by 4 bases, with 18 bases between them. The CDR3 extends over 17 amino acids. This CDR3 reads CASSQQTKFPSTGELFF. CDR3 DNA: TGCGCCAGCAGCCAGCAGACTAAATTCCCCTCCACCGGGGAGCTGTTTTTT.

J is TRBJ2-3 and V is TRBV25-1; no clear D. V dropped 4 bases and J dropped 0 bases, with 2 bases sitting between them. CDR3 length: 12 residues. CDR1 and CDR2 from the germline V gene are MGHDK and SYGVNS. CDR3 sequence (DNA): TGTGCCAGCAGTGCCAGCACAGATACGCAGTATTTT. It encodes CASSASTDTQYF.

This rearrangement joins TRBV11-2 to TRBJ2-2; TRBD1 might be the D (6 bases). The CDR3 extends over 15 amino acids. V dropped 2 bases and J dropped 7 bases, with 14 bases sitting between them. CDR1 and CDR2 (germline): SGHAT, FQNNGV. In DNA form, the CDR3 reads TGTGCCAGCAGCTTATGGGGCAGGGGTGGCGGGGAGCTGTTTTTT. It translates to CASSLWGRGGGELFF. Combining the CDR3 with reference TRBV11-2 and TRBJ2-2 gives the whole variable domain EAGVAQSPRYKIIEKRQSVAFWCNPISGHATLYWYQQILGQGPKLLIQFQNNGVVDDSQLPKDRFSAERLKGVDSTLKIQPAKLEDSAVYLCASSLWGRGGGELFFGEGSRLTVL.

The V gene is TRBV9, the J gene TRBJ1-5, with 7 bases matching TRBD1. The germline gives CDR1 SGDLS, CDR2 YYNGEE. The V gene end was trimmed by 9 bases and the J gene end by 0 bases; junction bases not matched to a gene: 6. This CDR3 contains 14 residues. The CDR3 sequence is CAKTTGASNQPQHF. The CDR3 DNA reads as TGTGCCAAAACTACAGGGGCTAGCAATCAGCCCCAGCATTTT. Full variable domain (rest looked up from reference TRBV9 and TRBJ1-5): DSGVTQTPKHLITATGQRVTLRCSPRSGDLSVYWYQQSLDQGLQFLIQYYNGEERAKGNILERFSAQQFPDLHSELNLSSLELGDSALYFCAKTTGASNQPQHFGDGTRLSIL.

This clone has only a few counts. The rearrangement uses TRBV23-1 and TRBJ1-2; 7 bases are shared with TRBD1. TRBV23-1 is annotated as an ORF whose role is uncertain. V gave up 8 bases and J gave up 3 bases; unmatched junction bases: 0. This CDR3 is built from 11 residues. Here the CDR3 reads CASGTDYGYTF. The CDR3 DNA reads TGCGCCAGCGGGACAGACTATGGCTACACCTTC.

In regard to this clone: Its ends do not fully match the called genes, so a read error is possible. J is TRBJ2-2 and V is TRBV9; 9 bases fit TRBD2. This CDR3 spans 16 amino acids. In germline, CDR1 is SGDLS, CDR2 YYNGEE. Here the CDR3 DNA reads TGTGCCAACAGCGTGCTTAGCGGGGGAGACACCGGGGAGCTGTTTTTT. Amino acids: CANSVLSGGDTGELFF.

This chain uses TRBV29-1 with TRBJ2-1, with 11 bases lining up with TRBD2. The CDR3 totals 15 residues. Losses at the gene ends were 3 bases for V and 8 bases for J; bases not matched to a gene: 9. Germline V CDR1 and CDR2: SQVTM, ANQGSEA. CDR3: CSVDLGLAGGDEQFF. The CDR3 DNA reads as TGCAGCGTTGATCTTGGACTAGCGGGCGGGGATGAGCAGTTCTTC.

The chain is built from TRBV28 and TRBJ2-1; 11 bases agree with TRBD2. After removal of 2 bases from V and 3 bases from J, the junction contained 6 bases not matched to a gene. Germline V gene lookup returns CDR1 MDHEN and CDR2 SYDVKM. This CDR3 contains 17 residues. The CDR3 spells CASSLDPSGRNYNEQFF. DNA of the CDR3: TGTGCCAGCAGTTTAGACCCTAGCGGGAGGAACTACAATGAGCAGTTCTTC. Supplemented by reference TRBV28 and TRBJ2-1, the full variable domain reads DVKVTQSSRYLVKRTGEKVFLECVQDMDHENMFWYRQDPGLGLRLIYFSYDVKMKEKGDIPEGYSVSREKKERFSLILESASTNQTSMYLCASSLDPSGRNYNEQFFGPGTRLTVL.

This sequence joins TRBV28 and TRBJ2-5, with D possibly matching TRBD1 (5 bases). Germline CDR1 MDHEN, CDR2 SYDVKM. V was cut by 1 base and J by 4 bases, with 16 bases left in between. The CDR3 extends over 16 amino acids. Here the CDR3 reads CASSLLGATLGETQYF. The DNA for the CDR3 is TGTGCCAGCAGTTTATTAGGGGCGACCCTAGGAGAGACCCAGTACTTC.

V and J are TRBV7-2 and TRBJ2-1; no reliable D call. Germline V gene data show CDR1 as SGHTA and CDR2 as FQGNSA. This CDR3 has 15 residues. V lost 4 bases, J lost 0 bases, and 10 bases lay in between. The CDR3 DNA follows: TGTGCCAGCAGCTCCTCGGTTAGCTCCTACAATGAGCAGTTCTTC. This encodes CASSSSVSSYNEQFF.

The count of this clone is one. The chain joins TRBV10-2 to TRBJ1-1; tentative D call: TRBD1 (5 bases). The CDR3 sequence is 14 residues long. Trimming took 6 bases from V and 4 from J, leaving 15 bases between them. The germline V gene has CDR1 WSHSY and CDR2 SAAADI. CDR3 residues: CASRPGVVSTEAFF. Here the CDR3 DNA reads TGCGCCAGCAGACCGGGGGTGGTCTCCACTGAAGCTTTCTTT.

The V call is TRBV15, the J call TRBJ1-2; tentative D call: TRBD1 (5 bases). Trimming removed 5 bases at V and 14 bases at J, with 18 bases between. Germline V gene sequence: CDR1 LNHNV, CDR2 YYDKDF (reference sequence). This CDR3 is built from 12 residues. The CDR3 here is CATSSAGVEKTF. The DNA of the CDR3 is TGTGCCACCAGCTCGGCGGGGGTGGAGAAGACCTTC.

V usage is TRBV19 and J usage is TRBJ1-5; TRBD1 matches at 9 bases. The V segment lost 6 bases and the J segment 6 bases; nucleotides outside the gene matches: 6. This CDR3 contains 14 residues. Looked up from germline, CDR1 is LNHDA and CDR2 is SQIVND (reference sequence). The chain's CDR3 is CASSKTGGGQPQHF. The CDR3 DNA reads TGTGCCAGTAGCAAAACAGGGGGCGGTCAGCCCCAGCATTTT.